This T cell receptor beta chain comes out of a study of blood T cells in healthy people across ages. General study results and limits: It was found that TCR beta diversity correlated strongly with the percentage of naive T cells. Lack of knowledge of donor CMV status possibly confounded expanded clonotype changes.

The individuals who served as donors were healthy Caucasians living in Russia, aged about 6 to 95. A second about 7 to 11 cycle PCR used barcoded and J-beta primers. Each CDR3 protein is one row after TCRdb ran MiXCR on the 5' RACE reads. In the table there are about 1,000,000 distinct CDR3 sequences, 35% to 50% of which are singletons. There are 18 residues in the CDR3. CDR1 is MNHEY, CDR2 SVGAGI, per germline. Between the trimmed V and J ends, which lost 2 bases and 4 bases, there was a span of 21 bases. On this clonotype: What it binds is unknown.

The rearrangement links TRBV6-5 to TRBJ2-1; D possibly corresponds to TRBD2 (5 bases). The TCR originated in an older woman in good health. The sample was blood. CDR3 in DNA: TGTGCCAGCAGTTACACACGGACCTCGACCCCGGGATACAATGAGCAGTTCTTC. Translation gives CASSYTRTSTPGYNEQFF.